The present entry profiles one T cell receptor (beta chain) with its context. Its matching antigen is unknown. Amplification of TCR beta CDR3 regions used RNA as the template. The primer set for the first-round RT-PCR of the TCR CDR3 was HTBI. TCRdb fed the multiplex PCR reads into MiXCR, producing one record per CDR3 protein. Seen here are about 690,000 distinct CDR3 sequences, around 16% observed once, and the top ten hold roughly 16%. This entry belongs to a study of T cells in Graves' hyperthyroidism and ophthalmopathy. Study-level points and caveats: Ophthalmopathy was predicted by the model a median of about six months ahead of onset.

Sequencing used blood. This clonotype was sampled from a man in his fifties or sixties with Graves' hyperthyroidism.

CDR3 region: CASSWDGRSYEQYF. The CDR3 DNA reads TGCGCCAGCAGCTGGGACGGGCGGTCCTACGAGCAGTACTTC. The chain uses TRBV5-1 and TRBJ2-7; D possibly matches TRBD1 or TRBD2 (5 bases each). Germline CDR1 is SGHRS and CDR2 is YFSETQ. Trimming shortened V by 3 bases and J by 1 base, and 11 bases separated the two germline ends. The CDR3 has 14 amino acids.